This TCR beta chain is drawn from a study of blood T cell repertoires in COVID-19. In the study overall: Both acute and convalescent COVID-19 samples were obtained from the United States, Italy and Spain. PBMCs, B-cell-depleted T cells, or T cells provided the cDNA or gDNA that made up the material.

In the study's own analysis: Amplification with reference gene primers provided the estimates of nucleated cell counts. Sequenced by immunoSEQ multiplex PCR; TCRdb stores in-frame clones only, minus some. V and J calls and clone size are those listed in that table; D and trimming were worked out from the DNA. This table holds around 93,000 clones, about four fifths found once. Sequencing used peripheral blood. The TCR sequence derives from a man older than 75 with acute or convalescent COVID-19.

The CDR3 nucleotides are TGCAGCGTTGAACACACTAGCGGGAGGGCCAATGAGCAGTTCTTC. It encodes CSVEHTSGRANEQFF. The rearrangement joins TRBV29-1 to TRBJ2-1; TRBD2 matches 13 bases. The length of the CDR3 is 15 residues. Unmatched junction bases numbered 4, after V lost 2 bases and J lost 6 bases. Germline V gene data show CDR1 as SQVTM and CDR2 as ANQGSEA.